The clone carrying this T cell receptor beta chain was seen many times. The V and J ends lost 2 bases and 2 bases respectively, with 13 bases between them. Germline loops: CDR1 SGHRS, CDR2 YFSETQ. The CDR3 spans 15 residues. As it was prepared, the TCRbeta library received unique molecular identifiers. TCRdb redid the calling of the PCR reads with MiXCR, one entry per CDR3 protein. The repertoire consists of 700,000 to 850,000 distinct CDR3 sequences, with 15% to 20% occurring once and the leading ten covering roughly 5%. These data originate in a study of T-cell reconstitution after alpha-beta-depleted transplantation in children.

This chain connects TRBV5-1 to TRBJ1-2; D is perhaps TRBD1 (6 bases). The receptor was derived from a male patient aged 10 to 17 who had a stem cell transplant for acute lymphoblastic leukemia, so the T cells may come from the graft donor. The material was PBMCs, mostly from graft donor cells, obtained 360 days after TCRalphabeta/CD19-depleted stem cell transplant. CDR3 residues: CASSLGGGGNYGYTF. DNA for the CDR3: TGCGCCAGCAGCTTAGGGGGAGGCGGAAACTATGGCTACACCTTC.